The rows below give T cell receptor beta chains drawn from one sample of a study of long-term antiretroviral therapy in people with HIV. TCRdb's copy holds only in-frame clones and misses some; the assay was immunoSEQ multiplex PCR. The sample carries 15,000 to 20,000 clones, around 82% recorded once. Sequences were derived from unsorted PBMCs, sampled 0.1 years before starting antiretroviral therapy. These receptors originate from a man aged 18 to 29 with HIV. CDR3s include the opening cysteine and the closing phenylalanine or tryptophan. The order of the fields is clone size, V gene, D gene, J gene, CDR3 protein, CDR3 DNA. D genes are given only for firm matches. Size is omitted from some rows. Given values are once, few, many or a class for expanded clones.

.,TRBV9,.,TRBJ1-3,CASSSSETIYF,TGTGCCAGCAGCTCATCCGAAACCATATATTTT
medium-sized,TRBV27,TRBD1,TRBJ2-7,CASSPPGQLEQYF,TGTGCCAGCAGTCCTCCGGGACAGCTCGAGCAGTACTTC
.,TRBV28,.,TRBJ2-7,CASSFAASGSYEQYF,TGTGCCAGCAGTTTTGCCGCTTCGGGATCCTACGAGCAGTACTTC
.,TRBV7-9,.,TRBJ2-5,CASSLGGRFWETQYF,TGTGCCAGCAGCCTGGGGGGGCGGTTCTGGGAGACCCAGTACTTC
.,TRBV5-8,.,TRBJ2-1,CASSYSGNEQFF,TGTGCCAGCAGCTATAGCGGCAATGAGCAGTTCTTC
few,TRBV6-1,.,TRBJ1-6,CASSEQGYNSPLHF,TGTGCCAGCAGTGAACAGGGGTATAATTCACCCCTCCACTTT
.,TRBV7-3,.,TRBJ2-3,CASSLIGSSTDTQYF,TGTGCCAGCAGCTTAATAGGCTCTAGCACAGATACGCAGTATTTT
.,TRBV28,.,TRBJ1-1,CASSLDRDGNTEAFF,TGTGCCAGCAGCTTAGACCGGGACGGCAACACTGAAGCTTTCTTT
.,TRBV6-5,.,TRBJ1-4,CASRPGGGVGKLFF,TGTGCCAGCAGACCCGGGGGCGGGGTTGGAAAACTGTTTTTT
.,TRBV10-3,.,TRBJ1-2,CAISEGDRNNYGYTF,TGTGCCATCAGTGAGGGGGACCGGAATAACTATGGCTACACCTTC
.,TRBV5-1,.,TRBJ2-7,CASSLERVGDVGYEQYF,TGCGCCAGCAGCTTGGAGCGGGTAGGGGACGTTGGTTACGAGCAGTACTTC